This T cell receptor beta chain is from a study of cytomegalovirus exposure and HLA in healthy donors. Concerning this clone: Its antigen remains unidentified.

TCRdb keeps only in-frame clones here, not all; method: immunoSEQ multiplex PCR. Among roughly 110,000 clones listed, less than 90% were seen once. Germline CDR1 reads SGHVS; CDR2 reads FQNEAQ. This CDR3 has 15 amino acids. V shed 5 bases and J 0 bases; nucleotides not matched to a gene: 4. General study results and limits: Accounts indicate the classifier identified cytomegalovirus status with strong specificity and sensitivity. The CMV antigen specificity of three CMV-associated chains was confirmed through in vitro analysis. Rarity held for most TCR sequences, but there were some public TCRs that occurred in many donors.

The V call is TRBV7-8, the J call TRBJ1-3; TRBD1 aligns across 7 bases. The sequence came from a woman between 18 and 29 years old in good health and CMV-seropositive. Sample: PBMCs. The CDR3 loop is CASSVGQLSGNTIYF. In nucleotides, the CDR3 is TGTGCCAGCAGCGTGGGACAGCTCTCTGGAAACACCATATATTTT.